These T cell receptor beta chains were read from a single sample in a study of T cell clonotyping in hematopoietic cell transplantation. Using immunoSEQ multiplex PCR, the repertoire was profiled, and TCRdb retains in-frame clones only, with some absent. The top ten clones hold around 5.3% of a sample with about 45,000 clones, roughly 80% of them seen once. Sample: peripheral blood mononuclear cells, taken before stem cell transplant. Every receptor here comes from a man in his 60s with myelodysplastic syndrome. Some clones in this sample may be carry-over from other donors' samples. CDR3s include the opening cysteine and the closing phenylalanine or tryptophan. Each record gives: D gene, J gene, V gene, clone size, CDR3 protein, CDR3 DNA. D genes are given only for firm matches. For some rows the clone size is stated as once, few or many, or as a class when expanded; others skip it.

d_call: TRBD1
j_call: TRBJ2-1
v_call: TRBV7-8
clone_size: .
cdr3_aa: CASSMGQGTTEQFF
cdr3_nt: TGTGCCAGCAGTATGGGACAGGGGACGACTGAGCAGTTCTTC

d_call: .
j_call: TRBJ1-1
v_call: TRBV14
clone_size: .
cdr3_aa: CASSQTHQWNTEAFF
cdr3_nt: TGTGCCAGCAGCCAAACTCATCAGTGGAACACTGAAGCTTTCTTT

d_call: .
j_call: TRBJ2-7
v_call: TRBV11-2
clone_size: few
cdr3_aa: CASSLDAGFHEQYF
cdr3_nt: TGTGCCAGCAGCTTAGATGCCGGGTTCCACGAGCAGTACTTC

d_call: .
j_call: TRBJ2-5
v_call: TRBV10-3
clone_size: .
cdr3_aa: CAISASTGFQETQYF
cdr3_nt: TGTGCCATCAGTGCCTCCACAGGGTTTCAAGAGACCCAGTACTTC

d_call: .
j_call: TRBJ1-2
v_call: TRBV6-6
clone_size: once
cdr3_aa: CASSYGSSGDRDGYTF
cdr3_nt: TGTGCCAGCAGTTACGGAAGTAGTGGGGATCGAGATGGCTACACCTTC

d_call: .
j_call: TRBJ1-2
v_call: TRBV2
clone_size: few
cdr3_aa: CASSDQGGYGYTF
cdr3_nt: TGTGCCAGCAGTGATCAGGGCGGCTATGGCTACACCTTC

d_call: TRBD1
j_call: TRBJ2-1
v_call: TRBV19
clone_size: .
cdr3_aa: CASSLGQGRYNEQFF
cdr3_nt: TGTGCCAGCTCGCTCGGACAGGGGCGCTACAATGAGCAGTTCTTC

d_call: .
j_call: TRBJ1-2
v_call: TRBV19
clone_size: .
cdr3_aa: CASSPQGSHGYTF
cdr3_nt: TGTGCCAGTAGTCCACAGGGTTCTCATGGCTACACCTTC

d_call: TRBD2
j_call: TRBJ2-1
v_call: TRBV9
clone_size: .
cdr3_aa: CASSVDPSGGIGEQFF
cdr3_nt: TGTGCCAGCAGCGTAGACCCTAGCGGGGGAATTGGGGAGCAGTTCTTC

d_call: .
j_call: TRBJ1-1
v_call: TRBV10-3
clone_size: .
cdr3_aa: CAIRATDEAFF
cdr3_nt: TGTGCCATCAGAGCGACAGATGAAGCTTTCTTT

d_call: .
j_call: TRBJ2-2
v_call: TRBV7-9
clone_size: .
cdr3_aa: CATMVRNTGELFF
cdr3_nt: TGTGCCACCATGGTTCGGAACACCGGGGAGCTGTTTTTT

d_call: .
j_call: TRBJ2-3
v_call: TRBV4-3
clone_size: .
cdr3_aa: CASSQDAGDSAQYF
cdr3_nt: TGCGCCAGCAGCCAAGATGCGGGGGACAGCGCGCAGTATTTT

d_call: .
j_call: TRBJ1-4
v_call: TRBV7-2
clone_size: .
cdr3_aa: CASSYRGAGNEKLFF
cdr3_nt: TGTGCCAGCAGCTACCGGGGCGCGGGTAATGAAAAACTGTTTTTT

d_call: TRBD2
j_call: TRBJ2-7
v_call: TRBV7-2
clone_size: .
cdr3_aa: CASSFLGLAFYEQYF
cdr3_nt: TGTGCCAGCAGCTTTCTGGGACTAGCCTTTTACGAGCAGTACTTC

d_call: .
j_call: TRBJ2-1
v_call: TRBV14
clone_size: .
cdr3_aa: CASSQALGRSRSYNEQFF
cdr3_nt: TGTGCCAGCAGCCAAGCTCTGGGACGTTCACGCTCCTACAATGAGCAGTTCTTC

d_call: .
j_call: TRBJ2-3
v_call: TRBV25-1
clone_size: .
cdr3_aa: CASSESQPGLSTDTQYF
cdr3_nt: TGTGCCAGCAGTGAGTCCCAACCGGGACTGAGCACAGATACGCAGTATTTT

d_call: TRBD1
j_call: TRBJ2-1
v_call: TRBV5-8
clone_size: .
cdr3_aa: CASSLELGGQGSYNEQFF
cdr3_nt: TGTGCCAGCAGCTTGGAATTGGGGGGACAGGGCTCCTACAATGAGCAGTTCTTC

d_call: .
j_call: TRBJ1-5
v_call: TRBV15
clone_size: .
cdr3_aa: CATSKVTSNQPQHF
cdr3_nt: TGTGCCACCAGCAAGGTCACAAGCAATCAGCCCCAGCATTTT

d_call: .
j_call: TRBJ1-6
v_call: TRBV4-3
clone_size: .
cdr3_aa: CASSQDQRSPLHF
cdr3_nt: TGCGCCAGCAGCCAAGATCAGAGGTCACCCCTCCACTTT

d_call: TRBD1
j_call: TRBJ1-1
v_call: TRBV27
clone_size: .
cdr3_aa: CASRKTGTNTEAFF
cdr3_nt: TGTGCCAGCAGGAAGACAGGGACCAACACTGAAGCTTTCTTT

d_call: .
j_call: TRBJ2-2
v_call: TRBV6-5
clone_size: once
cdr3_aa: CASSLMTGELFF
cdr3_nt: TGTGCCAGCAGTTTAATGACCGGGGAGCTGTTTTTT

d_call: .
j_call: TRBJ2-2
v_call: TRBV4-3
clone_size: .
cdr3_aa: CASSQDRVVGELFF
cdr3_nt: TGCGCCAGCAGCCAAGATCGGGTGGTCGGGGAGCTGTTTTTT

d_call: .
j_call: TRBJ2-5
v_call: TRBV11-3
clone_size: .
cdr3_aa: CASSLNRETQYF
cdr3_nt: TGTGCCAGCAGCTTAAACCGAGAGACCCAGTACTTC

d_call: .
j_call: TRBJ2-5
v_call: TRBV6-4
clone_size: .
cdr3_aa: CASKVEVARKETQYF
cdr3_nt: TGTGCCAGCAAAGTGGAAGTTGCGCGAAAGGAGACCCAGTACTTC

d_call: .
j_call: TRBJ2-7
v_call: TRBV15
clone_size: once
cdr3_aa: CATSKDRAWNEQYF
cdr3_nt: TGTGCCACCAGCAAGGACAGAGCTTGGAACGAGCAGTACTTC